Below are 15 T cell receptor beta chains sequenced from a single sample in a study of sequential checkpoint blockade in melanoma. Treatment meaning: randomized to nivolumab then ipilimumab (arm A) or the reverse (arm B). The assay was immunoSEQ multiplex PCR, and TCRdb's table has in-frame clones only and misses some. The sample records around 20,000 clones, approximately 57% being singletons. The material was CD8+ T cells sorted from blood (inferred from file names), obtained from a patient given nivolumab and ipilimumab in sequence. Source of these receptors: a human donor with melanoma.

The chain links TRBV29-1 to TRBJ2-7, with D unresolved. Trimming stripped 2 bases from V and 0 bases from J, with 8 bases between. The CDR3 sequence is 13 residues long. Germline CDR1 SQVTM, CDR2 ANQGSEA. The CDR3 is CSVEYPYSYEQYF. CDR3 sequence (DNA): TGCAGCGTTGAATATCCCTACTCCTACGAGCAGTACTTC.

The V call is TRBV18, the J call TRBJ2-3; unclear D gene. CDR3 length: 14 residues. V lost 6 bases to trimming and J lost 1 base, with 11 bases between them. Germline CDR1 is KGHSH and CDR2 is LQKENI. The CDR3 bases are TGTGCCAGCTCGCCTCAGTTGGGCACAGATACGCAGTATTTT. Translated, it gives CASSPQLGTDTQYF.

CDR3 sequence: CASSLGLRDSNQPQHF. CDR3 nucleotide sequence: TGTGCCAGCAGCTTGGGCCTGAGGGATAGCAATCAGCCCCAGCATTTT. The chain couples TRBV7-2 to TRBJ1-5; D gene uncertain. V lost 3 bases and J lost 0, with 12 bases in between. Germline values: CDR1 SGHTA, CDR2 FQGNSA. The CDR3 is made up of 16 amino acids.

This clone was counted once. The rearrangement links TRBV9 to TRBJ2-2; no clear D gene. CDR1 is SGDLS, CDR2 YYNGEE, per germline. Trimming took 0 bases from V and 8 from J, leaving 8 bases between them. The CDR3 is 13 residues long. The CDR3 nucleotides are TGTGCCAGCAGCGTAGATTCAGCGGGGGAGCTGTTTTTT. Amino acid sequence: CASSVDSAGELFF.

This clone was seen more than once but under ten times. The chain couples TRBV4-2 to TRBJ2-7; D not resolved. V lost 4 bases and J lost 0, with 7 bases in between. The CDR3 contains 13 residues. Germline lookup yields CDR1 LGHNA and CDR2 YNFKEQ. For the CDR3, the DNA is TGTGCCAGCAGCCGGTATAGCTCCTACGAGCAGTACTTC. Encoded protein: CASSRYSSYEQYF.

The V gene is TRBV7-9, the J gene TRBJ1-1; D possibly corresponds to TRBD1 (6 bases). Trimming cost V 7 bases and J 5 bases, with 17 bases left between them. The CDR3 length is 14 residues. CDR1 SEHNR and CDR2 FQNEAQ come from the germline V gene (reference sequence). This CDR3 reads CASINRQGSTEAFF. CDR3 DNA: TGTGCCAGCATTAATCGTCAGGGGAGTACTGAAGCTTTCTTT.

This clone turned up a few times. The V and J genes are TRBV19 and TRBJ2-7; no clear D gene. The CDR3 consists of 15 residues. Germline V gives CDR1 LNHDA, CDR2 SQIVND (reference sequence). V gave up 0 bases and J gave up 3 bases, with 12 bases separating them. The CDR3 loop reads CASSIDLTFGYEQYF. CDR3 nucleotide sequence: TGTGCCAGTAGTATAGATTTGACATTCGGCTACGAGCAGTACTTC.

This clone came up once. A junction boundary mismatches the germline segment, possibly from a read error. V usage is TRBV11-1 and J usage is TRBJ2-3; D may be TRBD1 (6 bases). Germline V gives CDR1 SGHAT, CDR2 FQDESV (reference sequence). The CDR3 loop spans 17 amino acids. CDR3 coding DNA: TGTGCCAGCAGCGGGCCAGGGACATTAAGTTCCACATATACGCAGTATTTT. This sequence encodes CASSGPGTLSSTYTQYF. Using reference TRBV11-1 and TRBJ2-3 for the parts outside the CDR3, the full variable domain is EAEVAQSPRYKITEKSQAVAFWCDPISGHATLYWYRQILGQGPELLVQFQDESVVDDSQLPKDRFSAERLKGVDSTLKIQPAELGDSAMYLCASSGPGTLSSTYTQYFGPGTRLTVL.

The chain employs TRBV2 and TRBJ2-7; a weak D match, TRBD2 (6 bases). The CDR3 loop spans 12 amino acids. V was cut by 6 bases and J by 4 bases, with 10 bases left in between. Germline CDR1 reads SNHLY; CDR2 reads FYNNEI. CDR3 sequence (DNA): TGTGCCAGCAGAATAGCGGATTACGAGCAGTACTTC. Translation: CASRIADYEQYF.

This rearrangement joins TRBV5-1 to TRBJ2-7; 7 nucleotides line up with TRBD1. The germline gives CDR1 SGHRS, CDR2 YFSETQ. This CDR3 spans 14 amino acids. V lost 2 bases, J lost 7 bases, and 9 bases stayed unmatched. This chain's CDR3 is CASSFGTALKEQYF. For the CDR3, the DNA is TGCGCCAGCAGCTTCGGGACAGCCTTAAAAGAGCAGTACTTC.

By frequency in the sample, this clone is medium-sized. This chain connects TRBV19 to TRBJ1-2; D uncertain. CDR3 length: 14 amino acids. Germline CDR1 is LNHDA and CDR2 is SQIVND (reference sequence). Trimming removed 7 bases at V and 1 base at J, with 13 bases between. CDR3 in DNA: TGTGCCAGTAATCTGCGGGAGGTTAACTATGGCTACACCTTC. It encodes CASNLREVNYGYTF.

This clone was recorded a few times. The chain is built from TRBV19 and TRBJ2-7; TRBD2 is a possible D gene (7 bases). Germline V gene lookup returns CDR1 LNHDA and CDR2 SQIVND (reference sequence). With 6 bases removed from V and 6 bases from J, the gap between germline ends came to 21 bases. This CDR3 spans 15 amino acids. CDR3 nucleotide sequence: TGTGCCAGTAGCACCCGAGGGGGGGCGCCGGGCGAGCAGTACTTC. It specifies CASSTRGGAPGEQYF.

The genes are TRBV13 and TRBJ2-5; possibly TRBD2 for D (7 bases). The J call is in doubt because the DNA end fits TRBJ2-7 better. Germline loops: CDR1 PRHDT, CDR2 FYEKMQ (reference sequence). The CDR3 length is 18 residues. This CDR3 reads CASSLGPGGTLQNYEQYF. For the CDR3, the DNA is TGTGCCAGCAGCTTAGGCCCGGGGGGCACCCTACAAAACTACGAGCAGTACTTC.

The sample holds a few counts of this clone. The J gene is TRBJ2-1, the V gene TRBV2; 14 nucleotides match TRBD2. With V trimmed by 4 bases and J by 8 bases, 7 bases remained unmatched. This CDR3 spans 16 amino acids. Germline V lookup: CDR1 SNHLY, CDR2 FYNNEI. The CDR3 reads CASSALTSGGADEQFF. CDR3 nucleotide sequence: TGTGCCAGCAGTGCTCTGACTAGCGGGGGGGCGGATGAGCAGTTCTTC.

CDR3 sequence (DNA): TGTGCCAGCAGCGACCGGGGGATGAACACCGGGGAGCTGTTTTTT. The encoded protein is CASSDRGMNTGELFF. The gene calls are TRBV9 and TRBJ2-2, with D perhaps TRBD2 (6 bases). CDR1 is SGDLS, CDR2 YYNGEE, per germline. The CDR3 is made up of 15 amino acids. Between the trimmed V and J ends, which lost 3 bases and 1 base, there was a span of 10 bases.